Below are 3 T cell receptor beta chains sequenced from a single sample in a study of T cells in Graves' hyperthyroidism and ophthalmopathy. Researchers amplified the TCR beta CDR3 regions from RNA transcripts. The TCR CDR3 first-round RT-PCR relied on the HTBI primer set. Using its own MiXCR run on the multiplex PCR reads, TCRdb lists one record per CDR3 protein. Here the sample spans under 400,000 distinct CDR3 sequences, approximately 18% being singletons. Sequencing was performed on blood. These TCRs come from a woman in her 40s with Graves' ophthalmopathy.

This clonotype was seen repeatedly, ten times or more. The rearrangement uses TRBV3-1 and TRBJ2-7; a possible D gene is TRBD1 (5 bases). Between the trimmed V and J ends, which lost 6 bases and 1 base, there was a span of 7 bases. The CDR3 is 12 residues long. Germline loops: CDR1 LGHDT, CDR2 YNNKEL (reference sequence). As DNA, the CDR3 is TGTGCCAGCAGTCAGGGTTCCTACGAGCAGTACTTC. Residues: CASSQGSYEQYF.

This clonotype has ten or more counts. The V gene is TRBV11-2, the J gene TRBJ1-6; unclear D gene. The CDR3 covers 15 residues. Trimming took 2 bases from V and 5 from J, leaving 10 bases between them. CDR1 is SGHAT, CDR2 FQNNGV, per germline. The CDR3: CASSLPRLDNSPLHF. The CDR3 nucleotides are TGTGCCAGCAGCTTACCCCGGCTCGATAATTCACCCCTCCACTTT.

This clonotype appeared many times. The rearrangement joins TRBV11-2 to TRBJ2-2; D gene ambiguous. The CDR3 covers 15 residues. V was trimmed by 1 base and J by 4 bases, leaving 10 bases between them. The germline gives CDR1 SGHAT, CDR2 FQNNGV. The CDR3 sequence is CASSLGAASTGELFF. Written as DNA, the CDR3 is TGTGCCAGCAGCTTAGGGGCTGCTTCCACCGGGGAGCTGTTTTTT.